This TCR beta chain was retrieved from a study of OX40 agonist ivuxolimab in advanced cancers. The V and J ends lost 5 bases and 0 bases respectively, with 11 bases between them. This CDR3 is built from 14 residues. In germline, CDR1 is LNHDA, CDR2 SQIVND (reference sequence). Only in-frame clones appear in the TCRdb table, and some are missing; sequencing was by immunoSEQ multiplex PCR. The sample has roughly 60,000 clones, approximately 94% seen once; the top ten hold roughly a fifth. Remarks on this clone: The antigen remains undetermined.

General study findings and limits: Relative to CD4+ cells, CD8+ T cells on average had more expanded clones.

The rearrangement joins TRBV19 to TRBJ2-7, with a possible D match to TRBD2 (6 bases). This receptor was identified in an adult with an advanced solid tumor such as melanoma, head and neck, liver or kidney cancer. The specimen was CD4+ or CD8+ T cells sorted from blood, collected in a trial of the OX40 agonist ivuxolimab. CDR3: CASSEVGGSYEQYF. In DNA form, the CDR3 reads TGTGCCAGTAGTGAAGTGGGAGGCTCCTACGAGCAGTACTTC.